The clone carrying this T cell receptor beta chain came up a few times. Its matching antigen is unknown. Germline CDR1 is SGHTA and CDR2 is FQGNSA. The CDR3 has 15 amino acids. Trimming stripped 2 bases from V and 3 bases from J, with 10 bases between. This sample is part of a study of T cell repertoires in cytomegalovirus infection. General study results and limits: Using cumulative public TCR beta family frequency, the authors identified those who carried CMV together with the relevant HLA.

TCRdb fed the reads into MiXCR, producing one record per CDR3 protein. The sample yields hundreds of thousands of distinct CDR3 sequences, about 33% seen once. The chain couples TRBV7-2 to TRBJ2-2; tentative D call: TRBD2 (5 bases). The sample in question was cultured PBMCs, obtained from culture after CMV antigen stimulation. This sequence was found in a human donor in good health (CMV status not recorded). Some clones in this sample may be carry-over from other donors' samples. The CDR3 DNA follows: TGTGCCAGCAGCTTATTTTCCGGGGACACCGGGGAGCTGTTTTTT. Translated, it gives CASSLFSGDTGELFF.